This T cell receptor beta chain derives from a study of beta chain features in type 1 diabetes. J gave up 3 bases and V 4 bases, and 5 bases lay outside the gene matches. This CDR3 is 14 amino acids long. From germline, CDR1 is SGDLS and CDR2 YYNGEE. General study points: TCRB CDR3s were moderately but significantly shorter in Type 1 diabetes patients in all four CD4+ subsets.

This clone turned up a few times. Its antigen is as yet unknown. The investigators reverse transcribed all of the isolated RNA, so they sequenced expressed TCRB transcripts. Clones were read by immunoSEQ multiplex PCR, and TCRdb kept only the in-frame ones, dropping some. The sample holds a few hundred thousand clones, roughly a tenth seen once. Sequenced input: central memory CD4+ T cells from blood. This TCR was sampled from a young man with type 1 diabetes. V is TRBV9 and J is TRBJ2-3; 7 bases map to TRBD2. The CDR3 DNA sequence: TGTGCCAGCAGCCGCGGGAGTGAGACAGATACGCAGTATTTT. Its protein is CASSRGSETDTQYF.